This is a list of T cell receptor beta chains from one sample in a study of T cell responses to AZD1222 COVID-19 vaccine. Libraries were prepared by immunoSEQ multiplex PCR; TCRdb keeps only in-frame clonotypes and omits some of them. The repertoire holds approximately 130,000 clones, with 93% as singletons. The specimen was peripheral blood, collected on day 0 of AZD1222 vaccination. The source is an adult in good health. Each CDR3 is given with its conserved first and last residue. D genes are given only for firm matches. Size is stated for part of the rows, as once, few or many counts, or as a class when the clone is expanded.

j_gene | abundance | d_gene | v_gene | CDR3nt | CDR3aa
TRBJ2-7 | - | TRBD1 | TRBV10-3 | TGTGCCATCAGTGAGGGGACAGAACTAGAGCAGTACTTC | CAISEGTELEQYF
TRBJ1-1 | - | TRBD1 | TRBV27 | TGTGCCAGCAGTAGCCCCGACAGGGGGCTAATGAACACTGAAGCTTTCTTT | CASSSPDRGLMNTEAFF
TRBJ2-2 | - | - | TRBV11-2 | TGTGCCAGCAGCTTGACTGGATGGGGTATAACAGCCGGGGAGCTGTTTTTT | CASSLTGWGITAGELFF
TRBJ1-2 | - | - | TRBV5-1 | TGCGCCAGCTTTCTCCAGGGTCCTTGGCGCTACACCTTC | CASFLQGPWRYTF
TRBJ1-1 | once | - | TRBV12-3/TRBV12-4 | TGTGCCAGCAGTTTATTCGGCGCTAGTGAAGCTTTCTTT | CASSLFGASEAFF
TRBJ1-1 | - | - | TRBV6-1 | TGTGCCAGCAGTGAAATCTCGAGCCTCTTT | CASSEISSLF
TRBJ1-1 | - | - | TRBV6-5 | TGTGCCAGCTTCACCGTGATGGGACGGACTGAAGCTTTCTTT | CASFTVMGRTEAFF
TRBJ2-3 | few | TRBD2 | TRBV19 | TGTGCCAGTAGCAAAGTAGCGGGGGAGGGAGATACGCAGTATTTT | CASSKVAGEGDTQYF
TRBJ1-3 | - | TRBD1 | TRBV15 | TGTGCCACCGGGCACAGGGGCCACTCTGGAAACACCATATATTTT | CATGHRGHSGNTIYF
TRBJ1-5 | once | TRBD1 | TRBV5-1 | TGCGCCAGCAGCTCGGGGGACAGCTCCAATCAGCCCCAGCATTTT | CASSSGDSSNQPQHF
TRBJ1-6 | - | - | TRBV18 | TGTGCCAGCTCACCCGAGGGAGCGGATTCACCCCTCCACTTT | CASSPEGADSPLHF
TRBJ1-1 | - | - | TRBV6-6 | TGTGCCAGCATTTTCGGACAGTTGAACACTGAAGCTTTCTTT | CASIFGQLNTEAFF
TRBJ2-1 | - | TRBD2 | TRBV30 | TGTGCCTGGAGTGTGAACCTAGCGGGGGGGCGTTACTACAATGAGCAGTTCTTC | CAWSVNLAGGRYYNEQFF
TRBJ1-2 | - | TRBD1 | TRBV18 | TGTGCCAGCTCACCATCTCCTAGGACAGGAGCTATCTATGGCTACACCTTC | CASSPSPRTGAIYGYTF
TRBJ2-4 | once | - | TRBV6-2/TRBV6-3 | TGTGCCAGCAGTCCGGAGTCTCACATTCAGTACTTC | CASSPESHIQYF
TRBJ1-5 | - | - | TRBV30 | TGTGCCTGGAGCCAGGATAGCAATCAGCCCCAGCATTTT | CAWSQDSNQPQHF
TRBJ2-5 | once | - | TRBV5-1 | TGCGCCAGCAGCTTCCCCCCCCAAGAGACCCAGTACTTC | CASSFPPQETQYF
TRBJ2-1 | - | - | TRBV13 | TGTGCCAGCAGCTTATATGGTCCAGCAGGGTCAGGCAATGAGCAGTTCTTC | CASSLYGPAGSGNEQFF
TRBJ2-1 | few | - | TRBV4-1 | TGCGCCAGCAGCCAAGGATACAATGAGCAGTTCTTC | CASSQGYNEQFF
TRBJ1-3 | - | TRBD1 | TRBV7-8 | TGTGCCAGCCGCCGGACAGGGGGAAACACCATATATTTT | CASRRTGGNTIYF
TRBJ1-2 | once | - | TRBV19 | TGTGCCAGTAGTATAGGCCCGGGCTACACCTTC | CASSIGPGYTF
TRBJ2-4 | - | - | TRBV13 | TGTGCCAGCAGCCCGACCATACTAGCCAAAAACATTCAGTACTTC | CASSPTILAKNIQYF
TRBJ1-2 | - | - | TRBV4-1 | TGCGCCAGCAGCGTAAGGGAGGACTATGGCTACACCTTC | CASSVREDYGYTF
TRBJ1-6 | - | TRBD1 | TRBV2 | TGTGCCAGCACGGGACAGGGGGCCCCCTATGTACCCCTCCACTTT | CASTGQGAPYVPLHF
TRBJ1-3 | - | - | TRBV6-5 | TGTGCCAGCAGTTACGGGCAGGGCTCTGGAAACACCATATATTTT | CASSYGQGSGNTIYF
TRBJ2-1 | - | TRBD2 | TRBV10-3 | TGTGCCATCAGAACTAGCGGGGGGGCAAGGAATGAGCAGTTCTTC | CAIRTSGGARNEQFF
TRBJ1-2 | - | - | TRBV5-6 | TGTGCCAGCAGCTCAGGGGTATATGGCTACACCTTC | CASSSGVYGYTF
TRBJ1-1 | once | - | TRBV18 | TGTGCCAGCTCACCCCAGGGGCTCGGCACTGAAGCTTTCTTT | CASSPQGLGTEAFF
TRBJ2-1 | - | TRBD1 | TRBV5-1 | TGCGCCAGCAGCTTGAGTGACAGGGACAGGGATGAGCAGTTCTTC | CASSLSDRDRDEQFF
TRBJ2-2 | few | - | TRBV7-2 | TGTGCCAGCAGCAAGGGACCGATCACCGGGGAGCTGTTTTTT | CASSKGPITGELFF